This T cell receptor beta chain was recorded in a study of OX40 agonist ivuxolimab in advanced cancers. About the study: The eligibility criteria allowed prior anti-PD-1, anti-PD-L1 or anti-CTLA-4 therapy, and approximately 38% had some.

This CDR3 spans 13 amino acids. The germline V gene encodes CDR1 SGDLS and CDR2 YYNGEE. V was trimmed by 10 bases and J by 0 bases, leaving 14 bases between them. This clone was picked up one time. Clones were sequenced by immunoSEQ multiplex PCR, and TCRdb holds only the in-frame ones, with some missing. The sample has more than 70,000 clones, about 86% seen once. The receptor was derived from an adult with an advanced solid tumor such as melanoma, head and neck, liver or kidney cancer. The specimen was CD4+ or CD8+ T cells sorted from blood, collected in a trial of the OX40 agonist ivuxolimab. The gene calls are TRBV9 and TRBJ2-7; no reliable D call. The CDR3 region is CALQQNRSYEQYF. DNA of the CDR3: TGTGCCCTACAACAGAACCGCTCCTACGAGCAGTACTTC.